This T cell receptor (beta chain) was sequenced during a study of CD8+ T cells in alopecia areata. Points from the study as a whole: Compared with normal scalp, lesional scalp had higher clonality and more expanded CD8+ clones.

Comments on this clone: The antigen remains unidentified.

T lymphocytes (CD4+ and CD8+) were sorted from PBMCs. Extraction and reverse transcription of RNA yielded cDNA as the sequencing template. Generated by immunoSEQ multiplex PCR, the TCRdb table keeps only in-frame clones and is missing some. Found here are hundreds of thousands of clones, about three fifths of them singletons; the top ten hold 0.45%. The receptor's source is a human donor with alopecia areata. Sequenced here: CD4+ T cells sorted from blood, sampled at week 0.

The DNA for the CDR3 is TGTGCCAGTAGTATAGATCCCAGCAGGGCCCTATTCTCTGGGGCCAACGTCCTGACTTTC. Residues: CASSIDPSRALFSGANVLTF. V and J are TRBV19 and TRBJ2-6; D might be TRBD1 (5 bases). Trimming pared 0 bases from V and 0 bases from J, leaving 18 bases between. There are 20 residues in the CDR3. Germline V lookup: CDR1 LNHDA, CDR2 SQIVND (reference sequence).